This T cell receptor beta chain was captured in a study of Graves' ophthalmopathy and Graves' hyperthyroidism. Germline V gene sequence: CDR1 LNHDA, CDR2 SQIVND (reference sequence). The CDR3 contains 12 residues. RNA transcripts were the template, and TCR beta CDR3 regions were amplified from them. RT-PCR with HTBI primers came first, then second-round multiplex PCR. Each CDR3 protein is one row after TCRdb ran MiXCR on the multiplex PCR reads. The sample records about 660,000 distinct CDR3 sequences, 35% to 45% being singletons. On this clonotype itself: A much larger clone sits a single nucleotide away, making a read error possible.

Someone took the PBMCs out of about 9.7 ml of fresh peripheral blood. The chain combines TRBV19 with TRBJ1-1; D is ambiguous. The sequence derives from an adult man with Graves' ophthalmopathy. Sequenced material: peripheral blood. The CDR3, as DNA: TGTGCTAGTCTTGGCATGGAGACTGAAGCTTTCTTT. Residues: CASLGMETEAFF.